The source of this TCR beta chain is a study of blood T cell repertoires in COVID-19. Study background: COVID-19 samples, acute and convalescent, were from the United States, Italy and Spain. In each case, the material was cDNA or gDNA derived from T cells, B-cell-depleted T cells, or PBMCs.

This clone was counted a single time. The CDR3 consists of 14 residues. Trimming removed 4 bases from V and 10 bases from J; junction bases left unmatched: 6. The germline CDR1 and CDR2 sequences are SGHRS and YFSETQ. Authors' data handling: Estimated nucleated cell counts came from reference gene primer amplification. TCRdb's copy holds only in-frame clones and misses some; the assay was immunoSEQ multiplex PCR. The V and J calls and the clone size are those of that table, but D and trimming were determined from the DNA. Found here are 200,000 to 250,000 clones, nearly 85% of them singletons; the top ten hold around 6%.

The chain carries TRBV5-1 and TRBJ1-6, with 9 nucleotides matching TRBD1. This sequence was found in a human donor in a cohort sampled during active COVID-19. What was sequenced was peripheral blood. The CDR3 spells CASSLQGARSPLHF. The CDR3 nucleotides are TGCGCCAGCAGCCTACAGGGGGCAAGGTCACCCCTCCACTTT.